A single sample gave rise to the 26 T cell receptor beta chains below, sequenced in a study of CD8 T cells in ankylosing spondylitis. TCRdb reanalysed the 5' RACE reads using MiXCR and keeps one entry per CDR3 protein. Among approximately 150,000 distinct CDR3 sequences listed, 25% to 35% were seen once. The specimen sequenced was synovial fluid, either unsorted or a sorted T cell fraction (not recorded which). Every receptor here comes from a male donor with ankylosing spondylitis.

The rearrangement uses TRBV29-1 and TRBJ2-7; D not resolved. The CDR3 extends over 11 amino acids. Germline V gene data show CDR1 as SQVTM and CDR2 as ANQGSEA. V lost 5 bases and J 1 base, leaving 6 bases between the germline ends. The CDR3 nucleotides read TGCAGCGTTTCAAGATCCTACGAGCAGTACTTC. This sequence encodes CSVSRSYEQYF.

The chain recombines TRBV20-1 with TRBJ1-2; D not certain. The V end was cut by 6 bases, the J end by 8 bases, with 16 bases between. The CDR3 is made up of 12 amino acids. Germline V gives CDR1 DFQATT, CDR2 SNEGSKA (reference sequence). CDR3: CSANPIGRGYTF. CDR3 nucleotides: TGCAGTGCCAACCCCATAGGGAGGGGCTACACCTTC.

This clonotype was observed a few times. The CDR3 is CASSKQGNHRTDTQYF. As DNA, the CDR3 is TGTGCCAGCAGCAAACAGGGAAACCATCGCACAGATACGCAGTATTTT. The gene calls are TRBV6-1 and TRBJ2-3; D is perhaps TRBD1 (6 bases). CDR1 and CDR2 (germline): MNHNS, SASEGT. The CDR3 is made up of 16 amino acids. Trimming shortened V by 6 bases and J by 1 base, and 17 bases separated the two germline ends.

This clonotype was found many times. The chain has TRBV11-2 and TRBJ2-7; D is possibly TRBD1 (6 bases). The V end was cut by 5 bases, the J end by 0 bases, with 8 bases between. Germline values: CDR1 SGHAT, CDR2 FQNNGV. The CDR3 sequence is 13 residues long. In DNA form, the CDR3 reads TGTGCCAGCAGCCAGGACAGCTCCTACGAGCAGTACTTC. Translation: CASSQDSSYEQYF.

By sample fraction, this clonotype is medium-sized. This rearrangement joins TRBV20-1 to TRBJ2-3; TRBD1 aligns across 7 bases. The J segment lost 10 bases and the V segment lost 0 bases, leaving 7 bases of the junction unmatched. Per the germline V gene, CDR1 is DFQATT and CDR2 is SNEGSKA (reference sequence). The CDR3 extends over 13 amino acids. CDR3 sequence reads: CSAREPYQGAQYF. The CDR3 DNA is TGCAGTGCTAGAGAGCCCTATCAGGGGGCGCAGTATTTT.

The chain is built from TRBV9 and TRBJ1-1; possibly TRBD1 for D (5 bases). Deletions cut 6 bases from V and 11 bases from J, with 17 bases between. The length of the CDR3 is 12 residues. Looked up from germline, CDR1 is SGDLS and CDR2 is YYNGEE. The CDR3 loop is CASTSDRGMAFF. For the CDR3, the DNA is TGTGCCAGCACCTCCGACCGGGGGATGGCTTTCTTT.

The chain combines TRBV6-1 with TRBJ1-3; unclear D gene. The germline CDR1 and CDR2 sequences are MNHNS and SASEGT. V was clipped by 6 bases and J by 1 base, with 13 bases between them. This CDR3 contains 15 residues. This CDR3 reads CASRDPRFSGNTIYF. The CDR3 nucleotides are TGTGCCAGCAGAGACCCCAGGTTTTCTGGAAACACCATATATTTT.

The gene calls are TRBV6-2 or TRBV6-3 and TRBJ2-3, with 8 bases lining up with TRBD1. With 3 bases clipped from V and 2 bases from J, the junction kept 4 bases outside the gene matches. The CDR3 has 15 residues. Per the germline V gene, CDR1 is MNHEY and CDR2 is SVGEGT. The chain's CDR3 is CASSYWTGNTDTQYF. The CDR3 DNA follows: TGTGCCAGCAGTTATTGGACAGGGAACACAGATACGCAGTATTTT.

This clonotype has just a few counts. V gene TRBV20-1 combines with J gene TRBJ1-2; the D is unclear. The CDR3 is 14 residues long. Germline V gives CDR1 DFQATT, CDR2 SNEGSKA (reference sequence). V shed 6 bases and J shed 0 bases, with 14 bases lying between them. The CDR3 sequence: CSARVDLTNYGYTF. CDR3 nucleotides: TGCAGTGCCCGTGTCGACTTAACTAACTATGGCTACACCTTC.

This clonotype has a handful of counts. V gene TRBV2 combines with J gene TRBJ2-7, with 8 bases fitting TRBD2. Germline V lookup: CDR1 SNHLY, CDR2 FYNNEI. The CDR3 contains 13 residues. V was clipped by 10 bases and J by 5 bases; unmatched bases: 10. Here the CDR3 DNA reads TGTGCCACCACCCCGGAGCGGGAGAACGAGCAGTACTTC. This sequence encodes CATTPERENEQYF.

The chain carries TRBV7-3 and TRBJ1-2; possible D gene TRBD1, 5 bases. V was pared by 5 bases and J by 8 bases, with 15 bases between. The CDR3 runs 13 residues. Germline V CDR1 and CDR2: SGHTA, FQGTGA. CDR3 loop: CASSPSGLWGYTF. In DNA form, the CDR3 reads TGTGCCAGCAGCCCCTCGGGACTGTGGGGCTACACCTTC.

The V call is TRBV6-2 or TRBV6-3, the J call TRBJ2-7; a weak D match, TRBD2 (5 bases). CDR1 is MNHEY, CDR2 SVGEGT, per germline. Trimming took 7 bases from V and 0 from J, leaving 16 bases between them. This CDR3 is 15 amino acids long. The CDR3, as DNA: TGTGCCAGCATTAAGGAGGCCGAGAACTCCTACGAGCAGTACTTC. Translation gives CASIKEAENSYEQYF.

The CDR3 DNA is TGCAGTGCTCTGATCGTATCGACAGATACGCAGTATTTT. Amino acids: CSALIVSTDTQYF. V is TRBV20-1 and J is TRBJ2-3; the D is unclear. Trimming left V 5 bases short and J 3 bases short, with 12 bases between. This CDR3 contains 13 residues. Germline CDR1 reads DFQATT; CDR2 reads SNEGSKA (reference sequence).

This clonotype occurred a few times. The chain recombines TRBV7-9 with TRBJ2-5; D is unclear. The CDR3 covers 14 residues. The germline CDR1 and CDR2 sequences are SEHNR and FQNEAQ (reference sequence). Trimming stripped 4 bases from V and 2 bases from J, with 11 bases between. In DNA form, the CDR3 reads TGTGCCAGCAGCTCTTCCCTGGAGCAAGAGACCCAGTACTTC. It specifies CASSSSLEQETQYF.

This clonotype came up many times. This rearrangement joins TRBV20-1 to TRBJ2-5; D unresolved. This CDR3 has 12 residues. The germline gives CDR1 DFQATT, CDR2 SNEGSKA (reference sequence). The V and J ends lost 4 bases and 5 bases respectively, with 11 bases between them. This CDR3 is CSAIMVRETQYF. CDR3 sequence (DNA): TGCAGTGCTATTATGGTTAGGGAGACCCAGTACTTC.

This clonotype occurred a few times. V gene TRBV18 combines with J gene TRBJ2-3; D is unclear. The V end was cut by 2 bases, the J end by 4 bases, with 10 bases between. Germline V lookup: CDR1 KGHSH, CDR2 LQKENI. The CDR3 is 14 residues long. CDR3 protein: CASSPGPSADTQYF. The DNA for the CDR3 is TGTGCCAGCTCACCAGGTCCGTCGGCAGATACGCAGTATTTT.

The V and J genes are TRBV20-1 and TRBJ2-5; possible D gene TRBD2, 6 bases. V gave up 4 bases and J gave up 5 bases, with 14 bases separating them. The germline V gene encodes CDR1 DFQATT and CDR2 SNEGSKA (reference sequence). This CDR3 has 13 residues. DNA of the CDR3: TGCAGTGCTACCGACCGACTAGATGAGACCCAGTACTTC. This translates into CSATDRLDETQYF.

This chain joins TRBV20-1 and TRBJ2-7; 9 nucleotides match TRBD1. Germline V gene sequence: CDR1 DFQATT, CDR2 SNEGSKA (reference sequence). CDR3 length: 14 residues. Trimming removed 1 base from V and 1 base from J; junction bases left unmatched: 2. The CDR3 DNA sequence: TGCAGTGCTAGAGTGGGACAGGGTTCCTACGAGCAGTACTTC. Translation: CSARVGQGSYEQYF.

The gene calls are TRBV28 and TRBJ2-1, with 7 nucleotides matching TRBD2. V lost 1 base and J lost 4; bases outside the gene matches: 13. CDR1 and CDR2 (germline): MDHEN, SYDVKM. The CDR3 sequence is 18 residues long. DNA of the CDR3: TGTGCCAGCAGTTTATCCCCTTACCTCGGGACTATATACAATGAGCAGTTCTTC. It translates to CASSLSPYLGTIYNEQFF.

A few counts support this clonotype. This sequence joins TRBV20-1 and TRBJ1-5; D gene unclear. V lost 5 bases to trimming and J lost 4 bases, with 18 bases between them. CDR1 is DFQATT, CDR2 SNEGSKA, per germline (reference sequence). The CDR3 spans 15 residues. Written as DNA, the CDR3 is TGCAGTGCTCCCCTCGCGGACGGAGGAAATCAGCCCCAGCATTTT. This encodes CSAPLADGGNQPQHF.

This clonotype was observed at least ten times. The rearrangement joins TRBV5-1 to TRBJ2-1; 16 bases fit TRBD2. The CDR3 extends over 17 amino acids. V shed 0 bases and J 4 bases; nucleotides not matched to a gene: 1. Germline lookup yields CDR1 SGHRS and CDR2 YFSETQ. The CDR3 region is CASSLEGLAGGYNEQFF. In DNA form, the CDR3 reads TGCGCCAGCAGCTTGGAGGGACTAGCGGGGGGGTACAATGAGCAGTTCTTC.

The V and J genes are TRBV18 and TRBJ1-5; TRBD1 matches at 8 bases. The germline CDR1 and CDR2 sequences are KGHSH and LQKENI. CDR3 length: 16 amino acids. Trimming at V came to 4 bases and at J to 1 base, leaving 6 bases not matched to a gene. CDR3 sequence (DNA): TGTGCCAGCTCACAAACAGGGGGTGGAAGCAATCAGCCCCAGCATTTT. As protein: CASSQTGGGSNQPQHF.

This chain joins TRBV12-3 or TRBV12-4 and TRBJ1-2; 9 nucleotides match TRBD1. The V segment lost 4 bases and the J segment 8 bases; nucleotides outside the gene matches: 2. The CDR3 is 12 amino acids. The CDR3 sequence is CASSWTGEGYTF. CDR3 sequence (DNA): TGTGCCAGCAGTTGGACAGGGGAAGGCTACACCTTC.

The chain carries TRBV6-2 or TRBV6-3 and TRBJ1-2; a possible D gene is TRBD1 (5 bases). V lost 7 bases, J lost 6 bases, and 24 bases lay in between. The CDR3 runs 16 residues. Germline CDR1 and CDR2: MNHEY and SVGEGT. Here the CDR3 reads CASTPPGARSPNGYTF. Written as DNA, the CDR3 is TGTGCCAGCACCCCGCCCGGGGCTAGGTCGCCAAATGGCTACACCTTC.

DNA for the CDR3: TGTGCCAGCAGCTTAGAAGGCAGGGGGGGCTACGAGCAGTACTTC. Protein: CASSLEGRGGYEQYF. J is TRBJ2-7 and V is TRBV7-8, with D perhaps TRBD1 or TRBD2 (7 bases each). This CDR3 has 15 residues. Germline V gene sequence: CDR1 SGHVS, CDR2 FQNEAQ. The V end lost 1 base, the J end lost 3 bases, and 13 bases lay between the germline ends.

This clonotype was seen only a few times. This sequence joins TRBV6-1 and TRBJ1-2, with a weak D call TRBD1 (5 bases). Germline V CDR1 and CDR2: MNHNS, SASEGT. The CDR3 sequence is 12 residues long. Trimming pared 7 bases from V and 6 bases from J, leaving 12 bases between. CDR3 nucleotides: TGTGCCAGCACGAGGACAAAAGATGGCTACACCTTC. It is translated as CASTRTKDGYTF.